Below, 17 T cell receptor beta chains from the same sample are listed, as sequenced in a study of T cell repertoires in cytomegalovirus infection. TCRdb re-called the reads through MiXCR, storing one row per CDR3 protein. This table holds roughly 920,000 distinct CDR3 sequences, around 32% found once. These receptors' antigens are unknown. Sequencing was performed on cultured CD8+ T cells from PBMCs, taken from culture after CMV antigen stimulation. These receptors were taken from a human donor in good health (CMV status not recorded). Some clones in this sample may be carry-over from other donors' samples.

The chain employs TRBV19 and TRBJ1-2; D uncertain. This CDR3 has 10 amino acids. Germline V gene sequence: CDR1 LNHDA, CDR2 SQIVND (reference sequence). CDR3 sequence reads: CVTLGNGYTF. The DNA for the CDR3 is TGTGTCACCCTAGGGAATGGCTACACCTTC.

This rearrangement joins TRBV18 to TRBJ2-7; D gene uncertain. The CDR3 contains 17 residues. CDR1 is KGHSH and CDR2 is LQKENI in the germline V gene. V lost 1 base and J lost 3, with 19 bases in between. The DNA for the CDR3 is TGTGCCAGCTCACCACAGGCCTTAGGAAGCGCGTACTACGAGCAGTACGTC. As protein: CASSPQALGSAYYEQYV.

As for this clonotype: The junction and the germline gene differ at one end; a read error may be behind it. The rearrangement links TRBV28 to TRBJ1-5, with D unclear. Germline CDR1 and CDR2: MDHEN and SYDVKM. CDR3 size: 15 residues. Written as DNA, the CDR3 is TGTGCCAACAGTTTATCCGAATATAGCAATCAGCCCCAGCATTTT. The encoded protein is CANSLSEYSNQPQHF.

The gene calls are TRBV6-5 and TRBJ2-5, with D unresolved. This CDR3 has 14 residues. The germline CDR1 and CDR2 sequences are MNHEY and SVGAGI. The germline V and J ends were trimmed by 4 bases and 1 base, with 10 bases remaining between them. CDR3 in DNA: TGTGCCAGCAGTTCCCGACTTTTCCAAGAGACCCAGTACTTC. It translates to CASSSRLFQETQYF.

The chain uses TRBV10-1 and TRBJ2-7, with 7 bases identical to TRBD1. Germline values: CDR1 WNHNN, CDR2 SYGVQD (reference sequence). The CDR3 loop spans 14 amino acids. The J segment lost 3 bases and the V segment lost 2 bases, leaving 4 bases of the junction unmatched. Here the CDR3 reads CASSEGTADYEQYF. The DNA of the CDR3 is TGCGCCAGCAGTGAGGGGACAGCTGACTACGAGCAGTACTTC.

CDR3 sequence reads: CASTLAEGNTDTQYF. CDR3 sequence (DNA): TGTGCCAGCACCTTGGCGGAGGGTAACACAGATACGCAGTATTTT. The chain joins TRBV27 to TRBJ2-3; possible D gene TRBD2, 6 bases. The germline V gene has CDR1 MNHEY and CDR2 SMNVEV (reference sequence). This CDR3 spans 15 amino acids. V lost 7 bases, J lost 2 bases, and 16 bases lay in between.

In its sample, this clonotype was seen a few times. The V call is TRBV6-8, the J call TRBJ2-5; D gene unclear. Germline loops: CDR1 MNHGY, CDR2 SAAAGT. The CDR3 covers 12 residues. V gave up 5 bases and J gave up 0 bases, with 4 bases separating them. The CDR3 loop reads CASSVDQETQYF. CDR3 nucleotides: TGTGCCAGCAGTGTGGACCAAGAGACCCAGTACTTC.

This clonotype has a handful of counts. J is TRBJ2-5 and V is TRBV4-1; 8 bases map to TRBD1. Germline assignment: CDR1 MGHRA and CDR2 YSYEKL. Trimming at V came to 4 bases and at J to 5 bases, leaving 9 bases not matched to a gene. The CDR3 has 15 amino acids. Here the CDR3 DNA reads TGCGCCAGCAGCCTCGGGACAGGCCCTGGGGAGACCCAGTACTTC. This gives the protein CASSLGTGPGETQYF.

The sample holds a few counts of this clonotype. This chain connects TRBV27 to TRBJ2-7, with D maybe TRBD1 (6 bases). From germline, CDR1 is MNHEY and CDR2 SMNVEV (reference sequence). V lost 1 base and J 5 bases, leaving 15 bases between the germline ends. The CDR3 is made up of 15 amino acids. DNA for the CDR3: TGTGCCAGCAGTTTATATGCCGACACAGGGAACGAGCAGTACTTC. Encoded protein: CASSLYADTGNEQYF.

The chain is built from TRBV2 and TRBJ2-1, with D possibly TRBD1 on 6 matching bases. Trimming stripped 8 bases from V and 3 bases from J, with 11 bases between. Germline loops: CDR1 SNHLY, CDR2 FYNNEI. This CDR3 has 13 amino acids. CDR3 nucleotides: TGTGCCAGCCTTGACAGGAACTACAATGAGCAGTTCTTC. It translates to CASLDRNYNEQFF.

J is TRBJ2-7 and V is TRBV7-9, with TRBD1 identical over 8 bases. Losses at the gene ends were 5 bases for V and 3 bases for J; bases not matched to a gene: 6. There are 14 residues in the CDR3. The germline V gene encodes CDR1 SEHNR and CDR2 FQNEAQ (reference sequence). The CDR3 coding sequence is TGTGCCAGCAGCCCCCGGGACAGGTACTACGAGCAGTACGTC. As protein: CASSPRDRYYEQYV.

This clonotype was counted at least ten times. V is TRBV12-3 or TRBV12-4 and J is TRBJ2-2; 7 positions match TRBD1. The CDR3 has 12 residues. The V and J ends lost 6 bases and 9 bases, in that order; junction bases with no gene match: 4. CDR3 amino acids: CASRTGQWELFF. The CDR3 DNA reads TGTGCCAGCAGGACGGGACAGTGGGAGCTGTTTTTT.

The CDR3 is CASSSHGGGTYEQYV. The CDR3, as DNA: TGTGCCAGCAGCTCTCACGGGGGGGGGACCTACGAGCAGTACGTC. This chain links TRBV13 with TRBJ2-7, with 8 bases aligning to TRBD2. Per the germline V gene, CDR1 is PRHDT and CDR2 is FYEKMQ (reference sequence). The V segment lost 4 bases and the J segment 2 bases; nucleotides outside the gene matches: 7. The CDR3 loop spans 15 amino acids.

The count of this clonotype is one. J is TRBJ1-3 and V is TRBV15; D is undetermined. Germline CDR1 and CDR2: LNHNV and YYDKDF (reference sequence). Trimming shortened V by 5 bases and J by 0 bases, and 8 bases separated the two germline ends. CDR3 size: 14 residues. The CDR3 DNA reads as TGTGCCACCAGCGAAGTCGGCTCTGGAAACACCATATATTTT. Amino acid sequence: CATSEVGSGNTIYF.

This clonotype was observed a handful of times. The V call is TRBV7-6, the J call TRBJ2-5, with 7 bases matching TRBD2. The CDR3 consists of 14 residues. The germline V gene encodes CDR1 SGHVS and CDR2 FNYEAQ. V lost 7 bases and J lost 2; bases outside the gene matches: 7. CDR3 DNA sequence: TGTGCCAGCACCGCTAGGGAGGGGCAAGAGACCCAGTACTTC. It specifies CASTAREGQETQYF.

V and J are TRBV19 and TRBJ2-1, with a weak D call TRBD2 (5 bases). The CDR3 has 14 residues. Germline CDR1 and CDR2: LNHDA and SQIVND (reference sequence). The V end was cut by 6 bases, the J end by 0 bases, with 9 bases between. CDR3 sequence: CASSGVDSYNEQFF. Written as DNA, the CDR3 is TGTGCCAGTAGCGGGGTGGACTCCTACAATGAGCAGTTCTTC.

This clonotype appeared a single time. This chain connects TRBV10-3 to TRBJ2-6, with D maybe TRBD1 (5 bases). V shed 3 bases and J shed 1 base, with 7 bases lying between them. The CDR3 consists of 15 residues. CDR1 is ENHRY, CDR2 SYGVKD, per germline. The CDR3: CAISESGSGANVLTF. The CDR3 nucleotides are TGTGCCATCAGTGAATCAGGGTCTGGGGCCAACGTCCTGACTTTC.